These 8 T cell receptor beta chains originate from one sample sequenced in a study of monozygotic twins with inflammatory bowel disease. TCRdb reprocessed the 5' RACE reads, keeping one entry per CDR3 protein, no DNA. Its table records approximately 120,000 distinct CDR3 sequences. Specimen: blood. The receptor set was obtained from a human donor with ulcerative colitis or Crohn's disease, or a healthy co-twin of an affected twin (not recorded which).

The chain uses TRBV6-2 or TRBV6-3 and TRBJ2-7; TCRdb's D call of TRBD1 is untestable without DNA. This CDR3 is 14 amino acids long. CDR1 and CDR2 (germline): MNHEY, SVGEGT. CDR3: CASSYSAGIYEQYF.

J is TRBJ2-3 and V is TRBV19. Germline V lookup: CDR1 LNHDA, CDR2 SQIVND (reference sequence). CDR3 size: 14 residues. The CDR3 reads CASSIDAMTYTQYF.

CDR3 in amino acids: CASSFSAAKTKPNTGELFF. The V and J genes are TRBV12-3 or TRBV12-4 and TRBJ2-2. CDR3 length: 19 amino acids.

The chain combines TRBV7-9 with TRBJ1-1. CDR1 is SEHNR and CDR2 is FQNEAQ in the germline V gene (reference sequence). CDR3 length: 14 amino acids. The CDR3: CASSLRGKDTEAFF.

This rearrangement joins TRBV18 to TRBJ2-3. Germline V gene data show CDR1 as KGHSH and CDR2 as LQKENI. The CDR3 is 14 amino acids. CDR3 residues: CASSPPGAGDTQYF.

The CDR3 sequence: CASSLTGGYTGELFF. The V and J genes are TRBV5-1 and TRBJ2-2; TCRdb reports TRBD1, a call that lacks DNA to check it against. Per the germline V gene, CDR1 is SGHRS and CDR2 is YFSETQ. The CDR3 covers 15 residues.

The gene calls are TRBV7-3 and TRBJ2-5; there is no DNA to check the TCRdb D call of TRBD1. Germline V gene lookup returns CDR1 SGHTA and CDR2 FQGTGA. The CDR3 consists of 14 residues. This CDR3 reads CASSPGLLWETQYF.

The J gene is TRBJ2-1, the V gene TRBV14; TCRdb lists TRBD1, though no DNA is available to test this call. This CDR3 is built from 17 residues. Germline CDR1 and CDR2: SGHDN and FVKESK. CDR3 protein: CASSHPRDRETYNEQFF.